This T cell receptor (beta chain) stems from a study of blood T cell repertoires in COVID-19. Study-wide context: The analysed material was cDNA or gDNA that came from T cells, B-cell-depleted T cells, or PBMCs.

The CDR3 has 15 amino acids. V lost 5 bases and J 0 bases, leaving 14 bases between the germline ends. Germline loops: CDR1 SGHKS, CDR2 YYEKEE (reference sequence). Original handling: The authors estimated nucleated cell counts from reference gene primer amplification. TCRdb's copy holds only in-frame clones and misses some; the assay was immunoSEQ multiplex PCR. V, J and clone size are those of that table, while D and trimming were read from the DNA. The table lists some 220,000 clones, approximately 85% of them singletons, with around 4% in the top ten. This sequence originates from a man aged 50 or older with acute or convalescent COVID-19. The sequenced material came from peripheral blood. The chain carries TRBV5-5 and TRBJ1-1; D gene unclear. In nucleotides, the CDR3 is TGTGCCAGCAGGGGGAGCGGGAGAATGAACACTGAAGCTTTCTTT. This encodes CASRGSGRMNTEAFF.